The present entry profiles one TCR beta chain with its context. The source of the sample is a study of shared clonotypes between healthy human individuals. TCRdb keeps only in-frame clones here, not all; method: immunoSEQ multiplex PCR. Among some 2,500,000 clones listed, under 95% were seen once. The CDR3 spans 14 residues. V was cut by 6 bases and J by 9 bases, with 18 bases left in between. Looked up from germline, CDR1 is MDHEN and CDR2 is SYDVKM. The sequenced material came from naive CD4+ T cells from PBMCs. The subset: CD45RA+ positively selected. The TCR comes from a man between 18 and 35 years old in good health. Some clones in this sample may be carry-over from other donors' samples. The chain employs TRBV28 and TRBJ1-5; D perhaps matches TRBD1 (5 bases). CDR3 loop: CASSPGGTPRPQHF. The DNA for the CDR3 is TGTGCCAGCAGCCCTGGGGGGACCCCGAGGCCCCAGCATTTT. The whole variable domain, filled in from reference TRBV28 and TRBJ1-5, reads DVKVTQSSRYLVKRTGEKVFLECVQDMDHENMFWYRQDPGLGLRLIYFSYDVKMKEKGDIPEGYSVSREKKERFSLILESASTNQTSMYLCASSPGGTPRPQHFGDGTRLSIL.